The 5 T cell receptor beta chains presented below share a single source sample, sequenced in a study of CD8+CD57+ T cells in acquired aplastic anemia. All sequencing subjects had displayed CD8+CD57+ cell expansion on flow cytometry. Both TCR beta VDJ combination and CDR3 sequence profiling were carried out. Genomic DNA was the template for this profiling. TCRdb reanalysed the reads using MiXCR and keeps one entry per CDR3 protein. The table lists roughly 190,000 distinct CDR3 sequences, more than 45% of them singletons. Sample: sorted CD4+, CD8+, or CD8+CD57+ T cells (not recorded which) from PBMCs. These receptors all come from a human donor with aplastic anemia.

In its sample, this clonotype was seen many times. This chain joins TRBV12-3 or TRBV12-4 and TRBJ2-7, with D perhaps being TRBD1 or TRBD2 (5 bases each). V was shortened by 6 bases and J by 7 bases, with 19 bases between the two germline ends. This CDR3 is built from 14 residues. The CDR3 region has the DNA TGTGCCAGCAGATTCGAACTCATTGAGGGGGAGCAGTACTTC. This encodes CASRFELIEGEQYF.

The chain has TRBV2 and TRBJ1-2, with TRBD1 identical over 8 bases. The CDR3 totals 15 residues. V lost 6 bases, J lost 4 bases, and 10 bases stayed unmatched. CDR1 is SNHLY and CDR2 is FYNNEI in the germline V gene. For the CDR3, the DNA is TGTGCCAGCAGAGGAGGACAGGGAACCTTCTATGGCTACACCTTC. Translation gives CASRGGQGTFYGYTF.

The CDR3 region is CSARKGELHEQYF. The CDR3 DNA follows: TGCAGTGCTAGGAAGGGGGAGCTCCACGAGCAGTACTTC. The genes are TRBV20-1 and TRBJ2-7; D may be TRBD1 (6 bases). CDR1 DFQATT and CDR2 SNEGSKA come from the germline V gene (reference sequence). The CDR3 loop spans 13 amino acids. Trimming removed 3 bases at V and 5 bases at J, with 14 bases between.

This clonotype appeared a single time. This could be a read error, since a much larger clone is one nucleotide away. V is TRBV5-1 and J is TRBJ1-1; 9 bases align to TRBD1. This CDR3 has 15 residues. V was clipped by 1 base and J by 1 base; unmatched bases: 2. CDR1 is SGHRS and CDR2 is YFSETQ in the germline V gene. The CDR3 DNA follows: TGCGCCAGCAGCTTGACGGGACAGGGGAACACTGAAGCTTTCTTT. Protein product: CASSLTGQGNTEAFF.

This clonotype was recorded many times. The rearrangement uses TRBV10-2 and TRBJ2-1; 9 nucleotides line up with TRBD2. Losses at the gene ends were 6 bases for V and 0 bases for J; bases not matched to a gene: 9. This CDR3 contains 17 residues. Germline values: CDR1 WSHSY, CDR2 SAAADI. The CDR3 protein is CASRDRLAAGSYNEQFF. CDR3 DNA sequence: TGCGCCAGCAGGGACCGACTAGCGGCCGGCTCCTACAATGAGCAGTTCTTC.